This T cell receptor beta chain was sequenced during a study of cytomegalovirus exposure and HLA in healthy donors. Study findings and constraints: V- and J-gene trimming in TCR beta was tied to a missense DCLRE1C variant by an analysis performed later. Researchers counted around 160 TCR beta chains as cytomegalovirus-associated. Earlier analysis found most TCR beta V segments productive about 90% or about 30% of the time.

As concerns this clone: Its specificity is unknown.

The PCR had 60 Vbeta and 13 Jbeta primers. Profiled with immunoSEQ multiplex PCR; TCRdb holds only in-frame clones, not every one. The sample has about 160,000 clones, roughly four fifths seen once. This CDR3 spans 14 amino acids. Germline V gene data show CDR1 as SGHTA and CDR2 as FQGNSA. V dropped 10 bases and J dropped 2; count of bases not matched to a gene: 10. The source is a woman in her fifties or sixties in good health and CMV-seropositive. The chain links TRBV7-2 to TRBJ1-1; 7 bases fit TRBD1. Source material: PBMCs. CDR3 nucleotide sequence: TGTGCCACAGCCTATGGGGACAGTAACACTGAAGCTTTCTTT. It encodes CATAYGDSNTEAFF.